This T cell receptor (beta chain) was observed in a study of beta chain features in type 1 diabetes. Study background: Cell yields, gender and age were comparable in patients and healthy donors.

Isolated RNA was reverse transcribed in full, so expressed TCRB transcripts were sequenced. The protocol was immunoSEQ multiplex PCR, while the TCRdb copy is restricted to in-frame clones and leaves out a portion. The data show under 250,000 clones, 25% to 30% seen once. As regards this clone: Antigen specificity is unknown.

Sampling consisted of one heparinised blood draw per donor, averaging around 100 mL. Stem cell-like memory, regulatory, central memory and naive CD4+ cells were sorted via CD45RO/CCR7/CD25/CD127/CD95/CD27. Germline trimming cut 5 bases from V and 5 bases from J; bases unmatched to any gene: 4. This CDR3 has 14 amino acids. Germline V gene data show CDR1 as MDHEN and CDR2 as SYDVKM. Study results and caveats: VDJ junctions in type 1 diabetes patients carried more deletions and fewer insertions.

Sample: central memory CD4+ T cells from blood. This sequence was found in a man younger than 40 in good health. The genes are TRBV28 and TRBJ2-7, with 12 bases identical to TRBD2. As DNA, the CDR3 is TGTGCCAGCAGTCGACTAGCGGGAGAGGACGAGCAGTACTTC. Translated: CASSRLAGEDEQYF.